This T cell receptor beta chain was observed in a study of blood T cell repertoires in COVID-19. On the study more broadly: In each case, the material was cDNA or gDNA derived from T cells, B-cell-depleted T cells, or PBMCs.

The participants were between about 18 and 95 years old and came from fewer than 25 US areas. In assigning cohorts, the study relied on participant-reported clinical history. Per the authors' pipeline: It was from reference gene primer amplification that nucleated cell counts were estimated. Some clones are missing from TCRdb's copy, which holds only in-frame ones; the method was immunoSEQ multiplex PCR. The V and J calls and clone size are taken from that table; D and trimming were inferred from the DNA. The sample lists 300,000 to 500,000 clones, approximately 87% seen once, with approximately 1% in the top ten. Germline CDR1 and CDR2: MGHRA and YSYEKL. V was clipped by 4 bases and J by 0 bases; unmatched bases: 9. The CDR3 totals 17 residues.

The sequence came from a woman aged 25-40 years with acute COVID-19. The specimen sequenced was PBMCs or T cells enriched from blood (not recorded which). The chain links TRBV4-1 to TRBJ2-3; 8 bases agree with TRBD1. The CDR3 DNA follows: TGCGCCAGCAGCCTCCCCGGACAGGGATTTAGCACAGATACGCAGTATTTT. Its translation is CASSLPGQGFSTDTQYF.